Listed below are T cell receptor beta chains from one sample, sequenced in a study. TCRdb reanalysed the 5' RACE reads using MiXCR and keeps one entry per CDR3 protein. The sample shows 62,000 or so distinct CDR3 sequences, less than 30% of them seen only once. Sequencing was carried out using tumor-infiltrating Tregs sorted from the breast tumor. These receptors were obtained from a female donor with breast cancer. Each CDR3 is given with its conserved first and last residue. Fields, in order: J gene, clone size, V gene, D gene, CDR3 protein, CDR3 DNA. The D gene is left open where the match is weak. Clone size is stated in some rows and not others, as once, few, many or a class when expanded.

J: TRBJ2-1; size: few; V: TRBV7-2; D: TRBD2; CDR3: CASSSGGGRDEQFF; DNA: TGTGCCAGCAGCTCCGGGGGGGGCCGAGATGAGCAGTTCTTC
J: TRBJ2-5; size: many; V: TRBV5-1; D: -; CDR3: CASSPSLGGETQYF; DNA: TGCGCCAGCAGCCCGAGTCTAGGGGGAGAGACCCAGTACTTC
J: TRBJ1-5; size: -; V: TRBV6-1; D: -; CDR3: CASSEYRSYQPQHF; DNA: TGTGCCAGCAGTGAATATCGGAGTTATCAGCCCCAGCATTTT
J: TRBJ1-6; size: -; V: TRBV12-3/TRBV12-4; D: TRBD1; CDR3: CASSLTGDNSPLHF; DNA: TGTGCCAGCAGTCTGACAGGGGATAATTCACCCCTCCACTTT
J: TRBJ1-6; size: -; V: TRBV4-2; D: -; CDR3: CASSPSGGGNSPLHF; DNA: TGTGCCAGCAGTCCTTCGGGGGGGGGGAATTCACCCCTCCACTTT
J: TRBJ2-1; size: many; V: TRBV5-1; D: TRBD2; CDR3: CASSEGTSSYNEQFF; DNA: TGCGCCAGCAGCGAGGGGACTAGCTCCTACAATGAGCAGTTCTTC
J: TRBJ2-7; size: few; V: TRBV9; D: -; CDR3: CASSNSGTGVPHEQYF; DNA: TGTGCCAGCAGTAACTCCGGGACGGGAGTCCCCCACGAGCAGTACTTC
J: TRBJ1-5; size: many; V: TRBV30; D: -; CDR3: CACTPGRSGGPQHF; DNA: TGTGCCTGCACTCCCGGACGGTCCGGTGGGCCCCAGCATTTT
J: TRBJ2-1; size: few; V: TRBV7-3; D: TRBD1; CDR3: CASSLRQGAGEQFF; DNA: TGTGCCAGCAGCTTAAGGCAGGGGGCGGGTGAGCAGTTCTTC
J: TRBJ1-2; size: -; V: TRBV20-1; D: -; CDR3: CSARPMGSDYGYTF; DNA: TGCAGTGCTAGACCCATGGGGAGTGACTATGGCTACACCTTC
J: TRBJ1-2; size: -; V: TRBV6-5; D: -; CDR3: CASSYGRDGGYTF; DNA: TGTGCCAGCAGTTACGGGCGGGACGGTGGCTACACCTTC
J: TRBJ2-7; size: many; V: TRBV5-1; D: TRBD1; CDR3: CASWTGKSSYEQYF; DNA: TGCGCCAGCTGGACAGGGAAGAGCTCCTACGAGCAGTACTTC
J: TRBJ1-5; size: -; V: TRBV2; D: TRBD1; CDR3: CASSYTGVQPQHF; DNA: TGTGCCAGCAGTTACACAGGGGTGCAGCCCCAGCATTTT
J: TRBJ1-1; size: -; V: TRBV5-1; D: -; CDR3: CASSPAGAPEEAFF; DNA: TGCGCCAGCAGCCCTGCAGGGGCACCGGAAGAAGCTTTCTTT
J: TRBJ1-2; size: -; V: TRBV12-3/TRBV12-4; D: -; CDR3: CASSPTQVGNYGYTF; DNA: TGTGCCAGCAGCCCTACTCAGGTGGGGAACTATGGCTACACCTTC
J: TRBJ2-2; size: once; V: TRBV6-1; D: -; CDR3: CASRRRGDTGELFF; DNA: TGTGCCAGCAGGCGCAGGGGAGACACCGGGGAGCTGTTTTTT
J: TRBJ2-5; size: -; V: TRBV5-6; D: TRBD1; CDR3: CASSGGQGQETQYF; DNA: TGTGCCAGCAGCGGCGGACAGGGCCAAGAGACCCAGTACTTC
J: TRBJ2-7; size: -; V: TRBV12-3/TRBV12-4; D: TRBD2; CDR3: CASSPFLGGRAYEQYF; DNA: TGTGCCAGCAGTCCCTTTCTTGGCGGGAGGGCCTACGAGCAGTACTTC
J: TRBJ2-7; size: -; V: TRBV4-1; D: -; CDR3: CASSQDMWGEQYF; DNA: TGCGCCAGCAGCCAAGATATGTGGGGCGAGCAGTACTTC
J: TRBJ2-2; size: -; V: TRBV5-6; D: -; CDR3: CASGRQDYTGELFF; DNA: TGTGCCAGCGGCCGACAGGACTACACCGGGGAGCTGTTTTTT
J: TRBJ1-6; size: few; V: TRBV11-2; D: TRBD1; CDR3: CASSLDVQGAFSPLHF; DNA: TGTGCCAGCAGCTTAGATGTTCAGGGGGCGTTTTCACCCCTCCACTTT
J: TRBJ2-7; size: -; V: TRBV3-1; D: TRBD1; CDR3: CASSPYRGRTYEQYF; DNA: TGTGCCAGCAGCCCTTACAGGGGGAGGACCTACGAGCAGTACTTC
J: TRBJ2-3; size: many; V: TRBV6-5; D: -; CDR3: CASSYSGVRPDTQYF; DNA: TGTGCCAGCAGTTACTCGGGGGTTCGCCCAGATACGCAGTATTTT
J: TRBJ1-2; size: -; V: TRBV6-5; D: -; CDR3: CASSEGVRDGYTF; DNA: TGTGCCAGCAGTGAAGGGGTGAGAGATGGCTACACCTTC
J: TRBJ2-2; size: many; V: TRBV4-1; D: TRBD1; CDR3: CASSPIRGPNTGELFF; DNA: TGCGCCAGCAGCCCCATCAGGGGGCCGAACACCGGGGAGCTGTTTTTT
J: TRBJ1-6; size: few; V: TRBV28; D: -; CDR3: CASSLGSPLHF; DNA: TGTGCCAGCAGTCTCGGTTCACCCCTCCACTTT
J: TRBJ2-7; size: -; V: TRBV7-2; D: TRBD2; CDR3: CASSLRGGPTIEQYF; DNA: TGTGCCAGCAGCTTACGGGGGGGGCCTACGATCGAGCAGTACTTC
J: TRBJ2-4; size: -; V: TRBV20-1; D: -; CDR3: CSARPPTRTKNIQYF; DNA: TGCAGTGCTAGACCTCCTACGCGGACCAAAAACATTCAGTACTTC
J: TRBJ2-2; size: -; V: TRBV7-9; D: TRBD1; CDR3: CARAGTGETGELFF; DNA: TGTGCCCGCGCCGGGACAGGGGAAACCGGGGAGCTGTTTTTT
J: TRBJ1-5; size: few; V: TRBV20-1; D: TRBD1; CDR3: CSASDRGPPQHF; DNA: TGCAGTGCTAGTGACAGGGGGCCGCCCCAGCATTTT
J: TRBJ2-3; size: -; V: TRBV11-3; D: -; CDR3: CASSRTADTQYF; DNA: TGTGCCAGCAGCCGGACTGCCGATACGCAGTATTTT
J: TRBJ2-1; size: many; V: TRBV9; D: -; CDR3: CASSVATTDEQFF; DNA: TGTGCCAGCAGCGTAGCCACTACGGATGAGCAGTTCTTC
J: TRBJ2-3; size: many; V: TRBV7-2; D: TRBD1; CDR3: CASSRDRSTDTQYF; DNA: TGTGCCAGCAGCCGGGACAGGTCGACAGATACGCAGTATTTT
J: TRBJ2-5; size: -; V: TRBV29-1; D: TRBD2; CDR3: CSASGSFFQGTQYF; DNA: TGCAGCGCTAGCGGGAGTTTCTTCCAAGGGACCCAGTACTTC
J: TRBJ2-1; size: few; V: TRBV5-1; D: -; CDR3: CASSYDRTFSYNEQFF; DNA: TGCGCCAGCAGCTACGACAGGACTTTCTCCTACAATGAGCAGTTCTTC
J: TRBJ2-2; size: -; V: TRBV4-2; D: -; CDR3: CASSHLLGTANTGELFF; DNA: TGTGCCAGCAGCCACCTCCTGGGGACGGCGAACACCGGGGAGCTGTTTTTT
J: TRBJ2-3; size: few; V: TRBV9; D: TRBD2; CDR3: CASSVDTSGRDTQYF; DNA: TGTGCCAGCAGCGTAGATACTAGCGGGAGAGATACGCAGTATTTT
J: TRBJ2-3; size: many; V: TRBV20-1; D: -; CDR3: CSARLSSQPWDTQYF; DNA: TGCAGTGCTAGGTTGAGCTCCCAGCCTTGGGATACGCAGTATTTT
J: TRBJ2-3; size: -; V: TRBV7-2; D: TRBD2; CDR3: CASSYPQGLAGRDTQYF; DNA: TGTGCCAGCAGTTATCCCCAGGGACTAGCGGGCAGGGATACGCAGTATTTT
J: TRBJ2-3; size: many; V: TRBV7-3; D: TRBD2; CDR3: CASSRTSGGGTDTQYF; DNA: TGTGCCAGCAGCCGGACTAGCGGGGGGGGGACAGATACGCAGTATTTT
J: TRBJ2-1; size: -; V: TRBV7-3; D: -; CDR3: CASSLTGLGLRSSYNEQFF; DNA: TGTGCCAGCAGCTTAACGGGCTTGGGACTTCGGAGCTCCTACAATGAGCAGTTCTTC
J: TRBJ2-4; size: -; V: TRBV7-9; D: -; CDR3: CASSLGGLAVTKNIQYF; DNA: TGTGCCAGCAGCCTAGGGGGTCTAGCGGTCACCAAAAACATTCAGTACTTC
J: TRBJ2-3; size: -; V: TRBV7-2; D: -; CDR3: CASSPFSGQDTQYF; DNA: TGTGCCAGCAGCCCGTTCTCCGGACAAGATACGCAGTATTTT
J: TRBJ1-5; size: -; V: TRBV2; D: -; CDR3: CASSEADGGGGLPQHF; DNA: TGTGCCAGCAGTGAAGCTGACGGCGGTGGTGGGTTGCCCCAGCATTTT
J: TRBJ2-5; size: -; V: TRBV29-1; D: TRBD2; CDR3: CSVRGRSLAGAQETQYF; DNA: TGCAGCGTTAGGGGCCGGTCCCTAGCGGGAGCCCAAGAGACCCAGTACTTC
J: TRBJ1-1; size: medium-sized; V: TRBV5-1; D: -; CDR3: CASSTGMNTEAFF; DNA: TGCGCCAGCAGTACGGGAATGAACACTGAAGCTTTCTTT
J: TRBJ2-5; size: few; V: TRBV9; D: TRBD2; CDR3: CASSSLLGGRAETQYF; DNA: TGTGCCAGCAGCTCGCTCCTAGGAGGGAGGGCTGAGACCCAGTACTTC
J: TRBJ1-1; size: few; V: TRBV6-2/TRBV6-3; D: -; CDR3: CASSYFGGGTEAFF; DNA: TGTGCCAGCAGTTACTTCGGGGGAGGCACTGAAGCTTTCTTT